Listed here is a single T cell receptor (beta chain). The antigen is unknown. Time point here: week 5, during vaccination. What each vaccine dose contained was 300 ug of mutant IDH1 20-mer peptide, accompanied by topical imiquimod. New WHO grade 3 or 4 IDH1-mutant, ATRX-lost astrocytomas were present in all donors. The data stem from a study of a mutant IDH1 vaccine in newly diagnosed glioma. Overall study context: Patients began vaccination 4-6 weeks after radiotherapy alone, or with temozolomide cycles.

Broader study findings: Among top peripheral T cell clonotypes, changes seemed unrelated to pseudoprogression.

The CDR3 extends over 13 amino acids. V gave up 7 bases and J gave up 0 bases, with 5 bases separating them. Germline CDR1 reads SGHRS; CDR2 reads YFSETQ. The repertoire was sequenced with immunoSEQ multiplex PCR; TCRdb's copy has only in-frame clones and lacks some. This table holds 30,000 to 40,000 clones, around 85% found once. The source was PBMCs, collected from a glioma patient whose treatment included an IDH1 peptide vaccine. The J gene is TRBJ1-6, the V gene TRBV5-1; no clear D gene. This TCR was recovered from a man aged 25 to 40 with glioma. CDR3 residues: CASRGSYNSPLHF. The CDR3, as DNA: TGCGCCAGCCGGGGCTCCTATAATTCACCCCTCCACTTT.